This is a list of T cell receptor beta chains from one sample in a study of T cells in Graves' hyperthyroidism and ophthalmopathy. Each CDR3 protein gets one entry after TCRdb re-called the multiplex PCR reads with MiXCR. Here the sample spans 90,000 to 120,000 distinct CDR3 sequences, approximately 15% being singletons. Sequenced material: blood. The receptors come from a woman aged 45-65 years with Graves' hyperthyroidism. Each CDR3 is given with its conserved first and last residue. The D gene is left open where the match is weak. The size entry is marked missing in some rows and otherwise reads once, few, many or a size class.

v_gene	j_gene	d_gene	abundance	CDR3aa	CDR3nt
TRBV29-1	TRBJ2-2	.	few	CSADSGITGELFF	TGCAGCGCGGACAGTGGTATCACCGGGGAGCTGTTTTTT
TRBV5-1	TRBJ2-5	TRBD2	many	CASSLQTPTSGRGETQYF	TGCGCCAGCAGCTTGCAAACCCCCACTAGCGGGAGAGGAGAGACCCAGTACTTC
TRBV4-1	TRBJ2-5	.	many	CASSQSTQETQYF	TGCGCCAGCAGCCAATCCACACAAGAGACCCAGTACTTC
TRBV27	TRBJ1-5	.	.	CASSPGTGANQPQHF	TGTGCCAGCAGCCCCGGGACGGGCGCCAATCAGCCCCAGCATTTT
TRBV28	TRBJ2-3	.	once	CASMGDTQYF	TGTGCCAGCATGGGGGATACGCAGTATTTT
TRBV24-1	TRBJ1-5	.	.	CATSDFGNQPQHF	TGTGCCACCAGTGATTTCGGCAATCAGCCCCAGCATTTT
TRBV20-1	TRBJ2-1	TRBD1	many	CSAQRPDRGNEQFF	TGCAGTGCTCAAAGACCGGACAGGGGGAATGAGCAGTTCTTC
TRBV12-3/TRBV12-4	TRBJ2-3	.	many	CASSLVLMGTDTQYF	TGTGCCAGCAGTTTAGTTTTAATGGGCACAGATACGCAGTATTTT
TRBV27	TRBJ2-1	TRBD2	many	CASSLLLAGGNEQFF	TGTGCCAGCAGTTTACTTCTAGCGGGAGGGAATGAGCAGTTCTTC
TRBV29-1	TRBJ2-1	.	many	CSVRVALNEQFF	TGCAGCGTCAGAGTGGCCCTCAATGAGCAGTTCTTC
TRBV11-2	TRBJ2-7	TRBD1	.	CASSLGGDRGHEQYF	TGTGCCAGCAGCTTAGGGGGGGACAGGGGACACGAGCAGTACTTC
TRBV5-1	TRBJ1-1	TRBD1	.	CASSTGVLNTVAFF	TGCGCCAGCAGCACAGGGGTGTTGAACACTGTAGCTTTCTTT
TRBV6-5	TRBJ1-5	.	.	CASSYSRGGQPQHF	TGTGCCAGCAGTTACTCTCGGGGGGGCCAGCCCCAGCATTTT
TRBV5-1	TRBJ2-1	TRBD1	.	CASSDRQGENYNEQSF	TGCGCCAGCAGCGACCGACAGGGGGAGAATTACAATGAGCAGTCCTTC
TRBV11-2	TRBJ2-5	.	many	CASSLGRAGETQYF	TGTGCCAGCAGCTTAGGGAGGGCCGGCGAGACCCAGTACTTC
TRBV30	TRBJ1-2	.	.	CAWSAGSYGYTF	TGTGCCTGGAGTGCTGGGTCCTATGGCTACACCTTC
TRBV5-1	TRBJ2-1	.	.	CASSFQQSKNEQFF	TGCGCCAGCAGCTTCCAGCAAAGTAAGAATGAGCAGTTCTTC
TRBV7-2	TRBJ2-5	.	.	CASSFGRETQYF	TGTGCCAGCAGCTTCGGCAGAGAGACCCAGTACTTC
TRBV2	TRBJ2-1	TRBD2	.	CASILGLGAGVNNEQFF	TGTGCCAGCATCCTCGGCCTAGGAGCGGGAGTAAACAATGAGCAGTTCTTC
TRBV5-5	TRBJ1-5	.	many	CASSLAVGASNQPQHF	TGTGCCAGCAGCTTGGCCGTCGGGGCTAGCAATCAGCCCCAGCATTTT
TRBV20-1	TRBJ2-7	.	many	CSAISGRKIYEQYF	TGCAGTGCGATTTCCGGACGGAAGATCTACGAGCAGTACTTC
TRBV2	TRBJ2-7	TRBD2	many	CASSASSGAYYEQYF	TGTGCCAGCAGCGCCTCTAGCGGAGCTTACTACGAGCAGTACTTC